The 32 T cell receptor beta chains below were found in one sample sequenced in a study of response to subunit inactivated influenza vaccine (dated by TCRdb to 2016 to 2018). The library was built by means of RT-PCR. TCRdb lists the instrument as Illumina HiSeq 2500. Starting from the raw public reads, TCRdb applied fastp trimming at Q25, assembled clones with MiXCR and retained in-frame beta chains. CDR3 protein sequences are deduplicated, and each keeps its most common genes and DNA. The sample table records about 700,000 distinct CDR3 sequences; 15% to 19% of these occur just once. The ten largest make up roughly 10% of the sample. Specimen: PBMCs from blood, collected less than 13 days after vaccination. These receptors were taken from a man over 45 who received an inactivated influenza vaccine. Donor details come from another sample of the same person, matched by shared clones.

This clonotype has just a few counts. The chain joins TRBV6-1 to TRBJ2-1, with TRBD1 matching 11 bases. Germline V gene sequence: CDR1 MNHNS, CDR2 SASEGT. This CDR3 comprises 15 residues. Unmatched junction bases numbered 9, after V lost 5 bases and J lost 9 bases. CDR3 amino acids: CASSPPGQGDGEQFF. DNA for the CDR3: TGTGCCAGCAGTCCCCCGGGACAGGGGGACGGTGAGCAGTTCTTC.

In its sample, this clonotype was seen a few times. The V and J genes are TRBV7-3 and TRBJ1-1, with a possible D match to TRBD1 (5 bases). The germline V gene encodes CDR1 SGHTA and CDR2 FQGTGA. This CDR3 comprises 13 residues. V was clipped by 1 base and J by 5 bases, with 8 bases between them. CDR3 coding DNA: TGTGCCAGCAGCTTAAATGCAGGGACTGAAGCTTTCTTT. Its translation: CASSLNAGTEAFF.

There are many counts of this clonotype. This chain links TRBV4-1 with TRBJ1-5, with 9 bases aligning to TRBD1. The CDR3 runs to 16 residues. Germline V lookup: CDR1 MGHRA, CDR2 YSYEKL. The V and J ends lost 4 bases and 6 bases, in that order; junction bases with no gene match: 10. CDR3 nucleotide sequence: TGCGCCAGCAGCCCCGTGATGGGACAGGGAAGTCAGCCCCAGCATTTT. Translating it yields CASSPVMGQGSQPQHF.

The V and J genes are TRBV12-3 or TRBV12-4 and TRBJ2-7, with D unclear. This CDR3 has 15 residues. V was shortened by 1 base and J by 1 base, with 11 bases between the two germline ends. CDR3 protein: CASSLGVLGSYEQYF. The CDR3 nucleotides are TGTGCCAGCAGTTTAGGGGTCTTAGGGTCCTACGAGCAGTACTTC.

The gene calls are TRBV6-5 and TRBJ2-3; D is possibly TRBD2 (6 bases). V was cut by 2 bases and J by 1 base, with 10 bases left in between. Germline V lookup: CDR1 MNHEY, CDR2 SVGAGI. The CDR3 loop spans 15 amino acids. The CDR3 coding sequence is TGTGCCAGCAGTTACACGGGAGCCCGCACAGATACGCAGTATTTT. Protein sequence: CASSYTGARTDTQYF.

The V gene is TRBV2, the J gene TRBJ2-1; weak D call: TRBD2 (5 bases). The germline V gene has CDR1 SNHLY and CDR2 FYNNEI. The CDR3 extends over 11 amino acids. The germline V and J ends were trimmed by 6 bases and 9 bases, with 9 bases remaining between them. This chain's CDR3 is CASRVEGEQFF. Here the CDR3 DNA reads TGTGCCAGCAGGGTTGAGGGTGAGCAGTTCTTC.

In DNA form, the CDR3 reads TGTGCCAGCAGTCCATACTATAATTCACCCCTCCACTTT. Encoded protein: CASSPYYNSPLHF. The chain recombines TRBV14 with TRBJ1-6; D ambiguous. Trimming stripped 6 bases from V and 3 bases from J, with 6 bases between. CDR1 is SGHDN and CDR2 is FVKESK in the germline V gene. This CDR3 comprises 13 residues.

This clonotype came up many times. The CDR3 protein is CASSLGQGANEQFF. CDR3 nucleotides: TGTGCCAGCAGCCTAGGGCAGGGGGCGAATGAGCAGTTCTTC. The V gene is TRBV12-3 or TRBV12-4, the J gene TRBJ2-1; 8 bases fit TRBD1. V trimming: 6 bases; J trimming: 7 bases; junction bases outside the gene matches: 8. The CDR3 is 14 amino acids.

The rearrangement uses TRBV9 and TRBJ2-3, with D hard to call. The V gene lost 0 bases and the J gene lost 4 bases, with 12 bases spanning the gap. Germline loops: CDR1 SGDLS, CDR2 YYNGEE. CDR3 length: 15 residues. The CDR3 protein is CASSVGALPADTQYF. CDR3 DNA sequence: TGTGCCAGCAGCGTAGGAGCACTGCCGGCAGATACGCAGTATTTT.

This clonotype was observed a single time. A read error may explain this, as a much larger clone is one base away. The chain employs TRBV9 and TRBJ2-5; possibly TRBD2 for D (5 bases). CDR3 length equals 15 residues. Germline V gene lookup returns CDR1 SGDLS and CDR2 YYNGEE. CDR3 in DNA: TGTTCCAGCAGCGTAGACCTAGCCGGCCAAGAGACCCAGTACTTC. Translating gives CSSSVDLAGQETQYF.

CDR3 nucleotides: TGTGCCAGCAGCTTCGACCGACTCTACGAGCAGTACTTC. It translates to CASSFDRLYEQYF. The chain recombines TRBV7-2 with TRBJ2-7; D unclear. V was trimmed by 3 bases and J by 3 bases, leaving 9 bases between them. CDR1 SGHTA and CDR2 FQGNSA come from the germline V gene. This CDR3 region has 13 residues.

This clonotype showed up just a few times. The chain uses TRBV19 and TRBJ2-2; no clear D. The CDR3 is 14 amino acids. V lost 4 bases and J lost 5, with 11 bases in between. CDR1 is LNHDA, CDR2 SQIVND, per germline (reference sequence). CDR3 DNA: TGTGCCAGTAGTACGGAGCCGAGAACCGGGGAGCTGTTTTTT. Encoded protein: CASSTEPRTGELFF.

This clonotype was recorded a few times. The V gene is TRBV11-2, the J gene TRBJ1-6, with 7 nucleotides matching TRBD1. This CDR3 has 15 amino acids. Germline V gene data show CDR1 as SGHAT and CDR2 as FQNNGV. The junction had 10 bases not matched to a gene; V was cut back by 5 bases and J by 9 bases. This chain's CDR3 is CASSPLTGITSPLHF. The CDR3 DNA is TGTGCCAGCAGCCCTTTGACAGGGATTACTTCACCCCTCCACTTT. The full variable domain, completed using reference TRBV11-2 and TRBJ1-6, is EAGVAQSPRYKIIEKRQSVAFWCNPISGHATLYWYQQILGQGPKLLIQFQNNGVVDDSQLPKDRFSAERLKGVDSTLKIQPAKLEDSAVYLCASSPLTGITSPLHFGNGTRLTVT.

This clonotype has just a few counts. V is TRBV2 and J is TRBJ1-1; 8 nucleotides line up with TRBD1. The germline V gene encodes CDR1 SNHLY and CDR2 FYNNEI. V was pared by 7 bases and J by 1 base, with 5 bases of the junction left unmatched. This CDR3 contains 14 residues. CDR3 in DNA: TGTGCCAGCACCGGGGACAGGTCGAACACTGAAGCTTTCTTT. It encodes CASTGDRSNTEAFF.

A few counts support this clonotype. V is TRBV7-2 and J is TRBJ1-3; D is uncertain. The V and J ends lost 5 bases and 4 bases respectively, with 12 bases between them. Germline V gene data show CDR1 as SGHTA and CDR2 as FQGNSA. CDR3 length: 14 residues. The CDR3 bases are TGTGCCAGCAGCCGTGGGGTGGACGGAAACACCATATATTTT. It specifies CASSRGVDGNTIYF.

This clonotype was detected only a few times. J is TRBJ2-3 and V is TRBV11-3; 9 bases line up with TRBD1. Losses at the gene ends were 5 bases for V and 6 bases for J; bases not matched to a gene: 9. Per germline, CDR1 SGHNT and CDR2 YENEEA. This CDR3 comprises 15 residues. The CDR3 region has the DNA TGTGCCAGCAGCCTAGGGACAGGGCTTGGGGATACGCAGTATTTT. Its translation is CASSLGTGLGDTQYF.

This clonotype was observed a handful of times. The V call is TRBV7-2, the J call TRBJ1-1; a possible D gene is TRBD1 (5 bases). V lost 4 bases to trimming and J lost 1 base, with 13 bases between them. The CDR3 is made up of 15 amino acids. Germline V gene lookup returns CDR1 SGHTA and CDR2 FQGNSA. CDR3 bases: TGTGCCAGCAGCTCCGCCGGGACCCAGAACACTGAAGCTTTCTTT. Residues: CASSSAGTQNTEAFF.

The V gene is TRBV10-3, the J gene TRBJ2-2; TRBD1 is a possible D gene (6 bases). Between the trimmed V and J ends, which lost 3 bases and 4 bases, there was a span of 6 bases. Germline values: CDR1 ENHRY, CDR2 SYGVKD. The CDR3 spans 13 residues. CDR3 in amino acids: CAISDRGTGELFF. The DNA for the CDR3 is TGTGCCATCAGTGACAGGGGCACCGGGGAGCTGTTTTTT.

The chain links TRBV11-2 to TRBJ2-7; no reliable D call. This CDR3 has 13 residues. Trimming removed 3 bases from V and 6 bases from J, with 12 bases in between. The germline V gene encodes CDR1 SGHAT and CDR2 FQNNGV. CDR3 region: CASSFGLVGEQYF. CDR3 nucleotide sequence: TGTGCCAGCAGCTTCGGGCTAGTTGGCGAGCAGTACTTC.

The chain joins TRBV20-1 to TRBJ2-2, with TRBD2 as a possible D gene (5 bases). The V end was cut by 5 bases, the J end by 3 bases, with 10 bases between. Germline CDR1 DFQATT, CDR2 SNEGSKA (reference sequence). The CDR3 sequence is 13 residues long. DNA of the CDR3: TGCAGTGCTCATACTAGGGACACCGGGGAGCTGTTTTTT. Translated: CSAHTRDTGELFF.

The chain combines TRBV6-1 with TRBJ1-4; TRBD1 aligns across 10 bases. The germline gives CDR1 MNHNS, CDR2 SASEGT. V dropped 6 bases and J dropped 8; count of bases not matched to a gene: 9. The CDR3 contains 15 residues. The CDR3 loop is CASRSDRGRAEKLFF. CDR3 DNA: TGTGCCAGCAGATCCGACAGGGGGCGGGCGGAAAAACTGTTTTTT.

The V call is TRBV5-1, the J call TRBJ2-7; 9 nucleotides agree with TRBD1. CDR1 SGHRS and CDR2 YFSETQ come from the germline V gene. This CDR3 spans 15 amino acids. Unmatched junction bases numbered 6, after V lost 0 bases and J lost 5 bases. As DNA, the CDR3 is TGCGCCAGCAGCTTGGGGTGGGACAGGGTTAACGAGCAGTACTTC. Encoded protein: CASSLGWDRVNEQYF.

The gene calls are TRBV7-8 and TRBJ2-7, with 10 positions matching TRBD1. Germline CDR1 reads SGHVS; CDR2 reads FQNEAQ. The CDR3 length is 15 residues. With 5 bases clipped from V and 7 bases from J, the junction kept 11 bases outside the gene matches. CDR3 nucleotides: TGTGCCAGCAGCACCCCGGGACAGGGGACCCATGAGCAGTACTTC. Its translation is CASSTPGQGTHEQYF.

The J gene is TRBJ2-1, the V gene TRBV20-1; D gene uncertain. V shed 1 base and J shed 0 bases, with 10 bases lying between them. Germline values: CDR1 DFQATT, CDR2 SNEGSKA (reference sequence). This CDR3 region has 15 residues. The CDR3 loop reads CSARAMRSSYNEQFF. Here the CDR3 DNA reads TGCAGTGCTAGAGCCATGAGGAGCTCCTACAATGAGCAGTTCTTC.

The chain employs TRBV13 and TRBJ1-1, with D uncertain. CDR1 and CDR2 (germline): PRHDT, FYEKMQ (reference sequence). Trimming removed 0 bases from V and 1 base from J, with 6 bases in between. CDR3 length: 14 amino acids. The CDR3 here is CASSLGPKNTEAFF. The CDR3 DNA is TGTGCCAGCAGCTTAGGTCCAAAGAACACTGAAGCTTTCTTT. Looking up the rest from reference TRBV13 and TRBJ1-1 gives the full variable domain: AAGVIQSPRHLIKEKRETATLKCYPIPRHDTVYWYQQGPGQDPQFLISFYEKMQSDKGSIPDRFSAQQFSDYHSELNMSSLELGDSALYFCASSLGPKNTEAFFGQGTRLTVV.

The chain recombines TRBV7-8 with TRBJ2-1; 9 bases map to TRBD2. CDR1 and CDR2 from the germline V gene are SGHVS and FQNEAQ. The length of the CDR3 is 16 residues. V dropped 1 base and J dropped 10; count of bases not matched to a gene: 11. The chain's CDR3 is CASSLGASGTPLEQFF. The CDR3 nucleotides are TGTGCCAGCAGCTTAGGGGCTAGCGGGACCCCCTTGGAGCAGTTCTTC.

This clonotype was seen at least ten times. The chain joins TRBV11-2 to TRBJ2-1; 10 bases agree with TRBD2. Trimming cost V 0 bases and J 2 bases; bases outside gene matches: 4. This CDR3 spans 17 amino acids. CDR1 and CDR2 from the germline V gene are SGHAT and FQNNGV. CDR3 protein: CASSLDLSGGAYNEQFF. The CDR3 coding sequence is TGTGCCAGCAGCTTAGATCTGAGCGGGGGGGCCTACAATGAGCAGTTCTTC.

In its sample, this clonotype was seen a few times. The chain couples TRBV20-1 to TRBJ2-7; D not certain. Germline values: CDR1 DFQATT, CDR2 SNEGSKA (reference sequence). This CDR3 region has 13 residues. Trimming removed 0 bases at V and 6 bases at J, with 12 bases between. CDR3 amino acids: CSARDPRWFEQYF. CDR3 bases: TGCAGTGCTAGAGATCCCCGCTGGTTCGAGCAGTACTTC.

The chain carries TRBV10-3 and TRBJ2-5; 7 positions agree with TRBD2. The CDR3 totals 14 residues. In germline, CDR1 is ENHRY, CDR2 SYGVKD. V lost 8 bases and J lost 1; bases outside the gene matches: 7. The CDR3 DNA sequence: TGTGCCATCCGCGGCGGGGGAGGCCAAGAGACCCAGTACTTC. Translated, it gives CAIRGGGGQETQYF.

There are a few counts of this clonotype. In DNA form, the CDR3 reads TGTGCCAGCAGTTCCCCGGGACATACTAAGGACACTGAAGCTTTCTTT. It is translated as CASSSPGHTKDTEAFF. The chain recombines TRBV28 with TRBJ1-1; a possible D gene is TRBD1 (6 bases). The CDR3 is made up of 16 amino acids. Trimming took off 4 bases at V and 3 bases at J, with 18 bases between the two ends. Germline loops: CDR1 MDHEN, CDR2 SYDVKM.

The table lists this clonotype with a few counts. This chain uses TRBV4-3 with TRBJ1-5; tentatively, D is TRBD1 (5 bases). Trimming left V 0 bases short and J 2 bases short, with 14 bases between. Germline V gene sequence: CDR1 LGHNA, CDR2 YSLEER. The CDR3 consists of 17 residues. The CDR3 loop is CASSQDGPGGGNQPQHF. The CDR3 bases are TGCGCCAGCAGCCAAGATGGGCCAGGAGGGGGCAATCAGCCCCAGCATTTT.

This clonotype was recorded many times. The chain couples TRBV6-5 to TRBJ1-1, with D maybe TRBD1 (6 bases). The V end was cut by 1 base, the J end by 5 bases, with 11 bases between. CDR1 is MNHEY and CDR2 is SVGAGI in the germline V gene. The CDR3 is made up of 14 amino acids. CDR3: CASSYFMTGTEAFF. CDR3 bases: TGTGCCAGCAGTTACTTTATGACAGGTACTGAAGCTTTCTTT.